This entry is about one T cell receptor beta chain. This clonotype was seen repeatedly, ten times or more. This clone's antigen is unknown. No much larger clone exists at a distance of one base, and base qualities are not known. These data come from a study of human T cells and chemical hapten exposure (dated by TCRdb to the early 2020s). At the level of the whole study: For sensitization, 2% DPC in acetone was applied to a roughly 2 cm by roughly 2 cm area of upper inner arm skin. Weekly therapeutic DPC doses were additionally applied to the scalp of patients throughout the roughly 23-week study period. Patch testing on the upper back used Finn chambers containing 0.01% DPC, with scoring done after 6 days according to International Contact Dermatitis Research Group standards. The patient cohort, mostly female, included alopecia areata with under or over 50% scalp involvement, alopecia totalis and alopecia universalis. Libraries were pooled for sequencing, and per-sample TCR yields varied mainly because of small differences in library volumes within the pool. Peripheral blood TCR repertoire changes were tracked in vivo in alopecia patients during primary and secondary sensitization to the hapten diphenylcyclopropenone (DPC). Blood was sampled from patients pre-sensitization (week 0) and at 2, 6 and about 24 weeks after DPC sensitization. Twenty-nine alopecia patients provided blood for TCR sequencing at one to four time points (pre-sensitization, 2, 6 and 24 weeks).

Libraries came from RACE. Sequencing was performed on a NextSeq 500. During library preparation, unique molecular identifiers were attached to individual cDNA molecules so that TCRs could be counted in a quantitative, reproducible way. From each blood RNA sample, both TCR alpha and TCR beta chains were sequenced. Turning to the authors' computational methods: Samples had a median of roughly 98,000 TCRs, with a range from roughly 23,224 to 700,000. V, J and CDR3 annotation of the TCR reads was performed with the Decombinator software suite. To make PS versus PT1 abundance plots, every sample was subsampled to the same number of TCRs (28,000). Expanded TCRs were defined as absent before sensitization and observed at least eight times at the 2-week time point. TCRdb reworked the public reads: Q25 trimming with fastp, MiXCR clone assembly, productive beta chains retained. Rows are combined by CDR3 protein, so each entry shows the most common genes and DNA. The authors' filters were not applied to this entry. The sample data list just over 350,000 distinct CDR3 sequences, and nearly 6.5% of these were observed just once. In total, the top ten clones hold roughly 5.4% of the sample.

The investigation overall reported the following: DPC sensitization did not change how many TCRs were above 1 in 1000 frequency, and no evidence was found of alterations in global repertoire structure. Because every patient had alopecia, a presumed autoimmune disease, the patients' immune response might differ from that of healthy individuals. Compared with pre-sensitization or healthy control sets, expanded TCRs formed significantly more large CDR3 similarity clusters, which is consistent with antigen-driven responses. After repeated subsampling, changes were observed in the strength of the expansion versus patch-test correlation and in the threshold at which the correlation became significant. Patch test score was positively correlated with the number of PT1 expanded TCRs, with significance at thresholds 8, 16 and 32 but not at 4.

Its CDR3 holds 14 amino acids, cysteine through phenylalanine. Only the CDR3 portion is preserved as DNA: 42 bases, with reading frame beginning at the first base. Trimming removed 3 bases from V and 4 bases from J, leaving 10 bases between the germline ends. The time point label for this specimen denotes: patch test 2, 6 weeks after DPC sensitization. The sample's treatment or condition label, in plain terms: therapeutic diphenylcyclopropenone sensitization with weekly scalp DPC. At each patch-test visit, blood was drawn before the patch test was applied. To be eligible, patients had to be aged 18 to 70, diagnosed with alopecia and judged suitable for DPC therapy, while pregnant patients were excluded. Total RNA was isolated from unfractionated whole blood collected in Tempus Blood RNA tubes.

The V gene is TRBV12-3 or TRBV12-4 and the J gene is TRBJ1-3, with TRBD1 tentatively as D gene (6 bases match). The clonotype was recovered from a young woman with alopecia areata. Some clones in this sample may be carry-over from other donors' samples. Sequencing used whole blood, obtained in connection with sensitization to the hapten diphenylcyclopropenone (DPC). Here the CDR3 is given as CASSFRTDGNTIYF. The bases are TGTGCCAGCAGTTTTCGGACAGACGGAAACACCATATATTTT.